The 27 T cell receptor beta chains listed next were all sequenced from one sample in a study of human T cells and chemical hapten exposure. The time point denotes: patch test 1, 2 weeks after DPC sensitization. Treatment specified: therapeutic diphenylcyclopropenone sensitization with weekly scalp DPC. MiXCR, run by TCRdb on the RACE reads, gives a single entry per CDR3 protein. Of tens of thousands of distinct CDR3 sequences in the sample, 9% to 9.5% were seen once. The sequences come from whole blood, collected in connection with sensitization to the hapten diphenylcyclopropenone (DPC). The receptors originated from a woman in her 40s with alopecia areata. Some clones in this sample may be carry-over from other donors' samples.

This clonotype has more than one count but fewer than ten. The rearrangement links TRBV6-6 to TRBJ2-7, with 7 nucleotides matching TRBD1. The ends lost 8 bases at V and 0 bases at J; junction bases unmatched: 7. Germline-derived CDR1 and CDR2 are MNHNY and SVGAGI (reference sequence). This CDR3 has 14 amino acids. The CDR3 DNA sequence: TGTGCCAGCCAAGGGGGCCTGGGCTCCTACGAGCAGTACTTC. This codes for CASQGGLGSYEQYF.

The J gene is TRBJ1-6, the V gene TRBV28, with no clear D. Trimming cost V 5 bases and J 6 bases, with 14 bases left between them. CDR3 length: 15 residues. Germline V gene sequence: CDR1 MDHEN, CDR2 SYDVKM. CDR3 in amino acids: CASSLEDRGNSPLHF. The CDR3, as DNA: TGTGCCAGCAGTCTTGAGGATCGGGGTAATTCACCCCTCCACTTT.

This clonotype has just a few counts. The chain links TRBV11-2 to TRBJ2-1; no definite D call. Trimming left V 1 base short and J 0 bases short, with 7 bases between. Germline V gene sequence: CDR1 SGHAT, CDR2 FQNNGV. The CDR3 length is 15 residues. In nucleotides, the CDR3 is TGTGCCAGCAGCTTAGTTCCTCTCTCCTACAATGAGCAGTTCTTC. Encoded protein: CASSLVPLSYNEQFF.

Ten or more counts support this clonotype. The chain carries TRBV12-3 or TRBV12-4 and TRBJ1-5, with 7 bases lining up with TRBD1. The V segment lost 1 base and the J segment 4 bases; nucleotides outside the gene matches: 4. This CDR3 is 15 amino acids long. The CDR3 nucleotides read TGTGCCAGCAGTTTAGAAGGGGGCGGGAATCAGCCCCAGCATTTT. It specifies CASSLEGGGNQPQHF.

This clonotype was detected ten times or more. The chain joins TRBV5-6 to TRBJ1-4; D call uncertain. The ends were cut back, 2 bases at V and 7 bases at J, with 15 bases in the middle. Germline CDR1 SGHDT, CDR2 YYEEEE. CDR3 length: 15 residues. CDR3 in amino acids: CASSFSGDNGEKLFF. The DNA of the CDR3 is TGTGCCAGCAGCTTCTCCGGGGATAACGGTGAAAAACTGTTTTTT.

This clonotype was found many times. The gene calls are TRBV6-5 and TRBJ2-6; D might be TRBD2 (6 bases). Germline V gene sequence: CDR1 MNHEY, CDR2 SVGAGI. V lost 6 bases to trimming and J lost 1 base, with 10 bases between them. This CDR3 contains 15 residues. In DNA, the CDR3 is TGTGCCAGCAGAACCGGGGGATCTGGGGCCAACGTCCTGACTTTC. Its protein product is CASRTGGSGANVLTF.

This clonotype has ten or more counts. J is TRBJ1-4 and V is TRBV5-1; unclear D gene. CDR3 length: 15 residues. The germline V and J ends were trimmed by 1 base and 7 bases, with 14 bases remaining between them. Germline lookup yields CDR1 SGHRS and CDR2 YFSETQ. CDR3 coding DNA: TGCGCCAGCAGCTTGCTGGGGATGCAAAGTGAAAAACTGTTTTTT. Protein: CASSLLGMQSEKLFF.

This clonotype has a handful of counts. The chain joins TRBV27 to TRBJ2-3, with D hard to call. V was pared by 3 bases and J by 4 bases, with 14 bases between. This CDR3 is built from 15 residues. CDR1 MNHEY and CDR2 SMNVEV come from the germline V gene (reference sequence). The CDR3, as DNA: TGTGCCAGCAGTTTCTTTGGTGGGTCTTCAGATACGCAGTATTTT. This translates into CASSFFGGSSDTQYF.

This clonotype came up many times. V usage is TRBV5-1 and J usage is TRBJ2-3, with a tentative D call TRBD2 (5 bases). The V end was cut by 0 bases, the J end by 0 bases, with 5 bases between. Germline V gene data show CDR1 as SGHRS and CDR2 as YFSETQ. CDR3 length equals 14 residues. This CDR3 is CASSLGTSTDTQYF. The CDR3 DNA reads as TGCGCCAGCAGCTTGGGGACTAGCACAGATACGCAGTATTTT.

The DNA for the CDR3 is TGTGCCAGCATCAGGACACCCCTCCTCACCGGGGAGCTGTTTTTT. Translated: CASIRTPLLTGELFF. This sequence joins TRBV5-5 and TRBJ2-2, with TRBD1 as a possible D gene (5 bases). This CDR3 is built from 15 residues. With 6 bases removed from V and 4 bases from J, the gap between germline ends came to 16 bases. CDR1 is SGHKS and CDR2 is YYEKEE in the germline V gene (reference sequence).

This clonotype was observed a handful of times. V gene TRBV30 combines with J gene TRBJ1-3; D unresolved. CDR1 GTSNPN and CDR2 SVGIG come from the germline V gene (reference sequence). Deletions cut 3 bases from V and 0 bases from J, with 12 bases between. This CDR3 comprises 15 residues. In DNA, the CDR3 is TGTGCCTGGAGCGTGGACCTCCCCTCTGGAAACACCATATATTTT. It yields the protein CAWSVDLPSGNTIYF.

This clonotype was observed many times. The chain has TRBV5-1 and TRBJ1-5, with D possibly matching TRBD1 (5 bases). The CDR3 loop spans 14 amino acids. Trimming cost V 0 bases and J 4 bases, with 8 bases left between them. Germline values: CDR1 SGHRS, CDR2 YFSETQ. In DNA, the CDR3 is TGCGCCAGCAGCTTGGGTACAGGAAATCAGCCCCAGCATTTT. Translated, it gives CASSLGTGNQPQHF.

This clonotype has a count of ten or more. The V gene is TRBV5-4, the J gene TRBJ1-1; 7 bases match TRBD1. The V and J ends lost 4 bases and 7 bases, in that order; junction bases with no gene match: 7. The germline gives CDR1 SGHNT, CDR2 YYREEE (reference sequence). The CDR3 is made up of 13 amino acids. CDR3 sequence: CASSPAGGSEAFF. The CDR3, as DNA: TGTGCCAGCAGCCCAGCAGGGGGTAGTGAAGCTTTCTTT.

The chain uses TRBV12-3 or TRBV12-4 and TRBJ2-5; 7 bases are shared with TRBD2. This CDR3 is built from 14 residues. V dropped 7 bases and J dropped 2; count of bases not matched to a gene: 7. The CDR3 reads CASTRSGGQETQYF. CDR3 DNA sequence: TGTGCCAGCACCAGGTCGGGGGGACAAGAGACCCAGTACTTC.

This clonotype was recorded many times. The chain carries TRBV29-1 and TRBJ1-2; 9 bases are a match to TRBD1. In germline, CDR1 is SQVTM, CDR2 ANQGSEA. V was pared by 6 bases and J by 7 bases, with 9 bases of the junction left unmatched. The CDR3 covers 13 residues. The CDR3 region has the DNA TGCAGCGTCTCCACCGGGACAGGGAGTGGCTACACCTTC. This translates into CSVSTGTGSGYTF.

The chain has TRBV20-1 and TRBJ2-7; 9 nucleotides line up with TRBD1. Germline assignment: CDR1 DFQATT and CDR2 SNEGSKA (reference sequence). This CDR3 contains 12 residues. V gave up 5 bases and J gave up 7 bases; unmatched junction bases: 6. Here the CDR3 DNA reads TGCAGTGCTCACGGACAGGGGTATGAGCAGTACTTC. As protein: CSAHGQGYEQYF.

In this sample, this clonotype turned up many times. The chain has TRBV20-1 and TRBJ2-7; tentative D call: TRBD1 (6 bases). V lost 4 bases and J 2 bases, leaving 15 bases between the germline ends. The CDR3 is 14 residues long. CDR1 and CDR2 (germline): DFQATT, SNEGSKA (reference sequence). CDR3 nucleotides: TGCAGTGCTATGAAGTTACAGGGTACCTACGAGCAGTACTTC. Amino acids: CSAMKLQGTYEQYF.

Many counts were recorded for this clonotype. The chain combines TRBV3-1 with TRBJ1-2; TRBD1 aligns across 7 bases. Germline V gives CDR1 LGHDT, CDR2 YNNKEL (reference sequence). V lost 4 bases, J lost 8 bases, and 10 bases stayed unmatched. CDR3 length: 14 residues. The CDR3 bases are TGTGCCAGCAGCCGCGGCGCAGGGGGGAGAGGCTACACCTTC. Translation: CASSRGAGGRGYTF.

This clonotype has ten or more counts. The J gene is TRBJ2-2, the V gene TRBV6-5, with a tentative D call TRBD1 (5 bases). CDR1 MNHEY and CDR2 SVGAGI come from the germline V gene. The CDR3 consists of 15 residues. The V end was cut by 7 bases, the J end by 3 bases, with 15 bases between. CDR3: CASTLGQGYTGELFF. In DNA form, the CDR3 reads TGTGCCAGCACCCTTGGCCAGGGATACACCGGGGAGCTGTTTTTT.

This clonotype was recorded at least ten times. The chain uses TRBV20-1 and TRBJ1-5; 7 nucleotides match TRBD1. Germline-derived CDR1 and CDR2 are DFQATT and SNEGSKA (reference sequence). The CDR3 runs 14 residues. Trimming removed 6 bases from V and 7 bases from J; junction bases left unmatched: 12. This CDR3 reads CSASRQGVGQPQHF. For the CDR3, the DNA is TGCAGTGCAAGCAGACAGGGTGTTGGACAGCCCCAGCATTTT.

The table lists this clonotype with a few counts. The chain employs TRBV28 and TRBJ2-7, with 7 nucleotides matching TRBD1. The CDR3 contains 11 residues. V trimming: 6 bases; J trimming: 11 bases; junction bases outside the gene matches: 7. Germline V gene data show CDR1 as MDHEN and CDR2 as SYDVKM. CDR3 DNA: TGTGCCAGCAGGGGCTATACAGGGGAGTACTTC. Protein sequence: CASRGYTGEYF.

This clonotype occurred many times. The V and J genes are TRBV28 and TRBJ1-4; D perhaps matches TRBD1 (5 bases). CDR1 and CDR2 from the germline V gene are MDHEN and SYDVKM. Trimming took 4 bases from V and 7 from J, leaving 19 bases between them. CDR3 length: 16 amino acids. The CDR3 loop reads CASSSRPGGFGEKLFF. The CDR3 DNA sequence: TGTGCCAGCAGTTCCCGGCCGGGGGGGTTCGGTGAAAAACTGTTTTTT.

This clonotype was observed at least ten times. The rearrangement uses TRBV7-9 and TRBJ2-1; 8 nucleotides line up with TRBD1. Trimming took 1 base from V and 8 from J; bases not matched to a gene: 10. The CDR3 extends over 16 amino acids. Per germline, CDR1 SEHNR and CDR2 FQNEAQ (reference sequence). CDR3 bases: TGTGCCAGCAGCTTAGGTGGGCAGGGGGCGTTCGATGAGCAGTTCTTC. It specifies CASSLGGQGAFDEQFF.

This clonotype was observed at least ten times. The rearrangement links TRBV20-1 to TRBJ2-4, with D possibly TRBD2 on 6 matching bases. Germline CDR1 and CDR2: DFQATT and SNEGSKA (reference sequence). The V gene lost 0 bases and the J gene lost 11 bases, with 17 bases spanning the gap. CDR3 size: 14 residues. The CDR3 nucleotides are TGCAGTGCTAGAGATCAGGGTAGCGGAGGCGTTCAGTACTTC. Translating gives CSARDQGSGGVQYF.

CDR3 bases: TGTGCCAGCAGTGAAAGGGGACACCCTTCCGAGCAGTACTTC. This codes for CASSERGHPSEQYF. The chain carries TRBV25-1 and TRBJ2-7; maybe TRBD1 (6 bases). Looked up from germline, CDR1 is MGHDK and CDR2 is SYGVNS. The ends were cut back, 2 bases at V and 6 bases at J, with 14 bases in the middle. The CDR3 extends over 14 amino acids.

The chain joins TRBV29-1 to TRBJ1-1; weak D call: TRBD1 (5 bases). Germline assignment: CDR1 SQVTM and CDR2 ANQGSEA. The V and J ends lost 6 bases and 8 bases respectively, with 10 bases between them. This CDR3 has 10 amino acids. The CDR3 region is CSVRDSEAFF. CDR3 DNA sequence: TGCAGCGTAAGAGACAGCGAAGCTTTCTTT.

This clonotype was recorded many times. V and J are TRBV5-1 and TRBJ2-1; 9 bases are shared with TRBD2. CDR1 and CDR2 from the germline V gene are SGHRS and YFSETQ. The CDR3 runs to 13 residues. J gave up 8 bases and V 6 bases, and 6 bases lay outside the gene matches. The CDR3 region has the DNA TGCGCCAGCAAACTAGCGGGTACCTATGAGCAGTTCTTC. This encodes CASKLAGTYEQFF.